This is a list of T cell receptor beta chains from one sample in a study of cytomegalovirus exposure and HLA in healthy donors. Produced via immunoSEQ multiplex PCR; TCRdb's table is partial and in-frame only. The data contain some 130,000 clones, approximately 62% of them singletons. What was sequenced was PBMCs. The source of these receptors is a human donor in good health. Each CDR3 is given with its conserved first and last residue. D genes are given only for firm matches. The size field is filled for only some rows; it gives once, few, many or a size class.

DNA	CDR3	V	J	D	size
TGTGCCAGCAGCTTGGGGAGGACTGAAGCTTTCTTT	CASSLGRTEAFF	TRBV5-6	TRBJ1-1	.	.
TGTGCCAGCTCACCAAGTCCGGGAAACTCCTACGAGCAGTACTTC	CASSPSPGNSYEQYF	TRBV18	TRBJ2-7	.	.
TGTGCCAGCTCACCAAGGAGGGGACTATCCTACGAGCAGTACTTC	CASSPRRGLSYEQYF	TRBV18	TRBJ2-7	TRBD2	.
TGTGCCAGTAGTACGTCTATAAGCACAGATACGCAGTATTTT	CASSTSISTDTQYF	TRBV19	TRBJ2-3	.	few
TGTGCCAGCAGCCCCGACAGCGGGAGTTACAGGCACAATGAGCAGTTCTTC	CASSPDSGSYRHNEQFF	TRBV11-2	TRBJ2-1	TRBD2	.
TGTGCCAGCAGACAGACAGGGGACAGCTACAATGAGCAGTTCTTC	CASRQTGDSYNEQFF	TRBV7-2	TRBJ2-1	TRBD1	.
TGTGCCAGCAGCCAAAACGAGTTAAGCTCCTACGAGCAGTACTTC	CASSQNELSSYEQYF	TRBV14	TRBJ2-7	.	.
TGTGCCAGCAGCCCCGAGTCAAGCCACGAGCAGTACTTC	CASSPESSHEQYF	TRBV7-9	TRBJ2-7	.	.
TGCACCACTCCGGGACTAGCGGCAAATGAGCAGTTCTTC	CTTPGLAANEQFF	TRBV1	TRBJ2-1	.	few
TGTGCCAGCAGTTTCTCCCCAGATCAGCCCCAGCATTTT	CASSFSPDQPQHF	TRBV27	TRBJ1-5	.	.
TGCGCCAGCAGCTTGGGAGGTAGGGAGGTCGATGAGCAGTTCTTC	CASSLGGREVDEQFF	TRBV5-1	TRBJ2-1	.	.
TGCGCCAGCAACTCCGGGGTTCACAATGAGCAGTTCTTC	CASNSGVHNEQFF	TRBV4-1	TRBJ2-1	.	.
TGTGCCAGCAGCCAACTCCGCGGGACTAGCACAGATACGCAGTATTTT	CASSQLRGTSTDTQYF	TRBV4-2	TRBJ2-3	.	.
TGTGCCAGCAGTTTATACGAGGAGAACACTGAAGCTTTCTTT	CASSLYEENTEAFF	TRBV27	TRBJ1-1	.	.
TGTGCCAGCAGCTTAGGCCAGGGCATTCAGCCCCAGCATTTT	CASSLGQGIQPQHF	TRBV7-9	TRBJ1-5	.	.
TGTGCCATCAGTCAAAGGACAGGGTCAATCGAGACCCAGTACTTC	CAISQRTGSIETQYF	TRBV10-3	TRBJ2-5	TRBD1	.
TGTGCCAGCAGCTTGCCAGGGGGTGTGACTGAAGCTTTCTTT	CASSLPGGVTEAFF	TRBV5-4	TRBJ1-1	TRBD1	once
TGTGCCAGCAGCTTTTTTGACAGAGCTAACTATGGCTACACCTTC	CASSFFDRANYGYTF	TRBV5-6	TRBJ1-2	.	.
TGTGCCAGCAGCTTAGGGCAGGGGTCCACCGGGGAGCTGTTTTTT	CASSLGQGSTGELFF	TRBV7-6	TRBJ2-2	.	.
TGTGCCAGCAGACCATACAGCTCTGGGGCCAACGTCCTGACTTTC	CASRPYSSGANVLTF	TRBV6-5	TRBJ2-6	.	few
TGTGCCAGCAGCTTGCAGGGGGCGGGTAATGAAAAACTGTTTTTT	CASSLQGAGNEKLFF	TRBV5-6	TRBJ1-4	TRBD1	.
TGTGCCAGCAGTTTCTCAGCACAGGGGGAATCCTACGAGCAGTACTTC	CASSFSAQGESYEQYF	TRBV27	TRBJ2-7	TRBD1	few
TGTGCCAGCAGCCCCCCTCGCCAGAACTACGAGCAGTACTTC	CASSPPRQNYEQYF	TRBV2	TRBJ2-7	.	.
TGTGCCAGCTCACCACCGGGGGAGGGGCAGCCCCAGCATTTT	CASSPPGEGQPQHF	TRBV18	TRBJ1-5	.	once
TGTGCCAGCAGGGGAGGGACGAGCTCCTACAATGAGCAGTTCTTC	CASRGGTSSYNEQFF	TRBV28	TRBJ2-1	TRBD2	once
TGTGCCAGCTCACAAGGACAGGGTGACACCGGGGAGCTGTTTTTT	CASSQGQGDTGELFF	TRBV18	TRBJ2-2	TRBD1	once
TGTGCCAGCAGGACCGGACAGGGGGGCACCGGGGAGCTGTTTTTT	CASRTGQGGTGELFF	TRBV28	TRBJ2-2	TRBD1	.
TGCGCCAGCAGCTTGACAGGGGGCAGAAATACGCAGTATTTT	CASSLTGGRNTQYF	TRBV5-1	TRBJ2-3	TRBD1	.
TGTGCCAGCAGACTCTCTGGCGGGGGCTCCTACGAGCAGTACTTC	CASRLSGGGSYEQYF	TRBV27	TRBJ2-7	TRBD2	.
TGTGCCAGCTCACCACCGCTAGCGGGGGCGAATGAGCAGTTCTTC	CASSPPLAGANEQFF	TRBV18	TRBJ2-1	TRBD2	.
TGTGCCAGCAGCTTAGATGGCAGGAATACGCAGTATTTT	CASSLDGRNTQYF	TRBV11-3	TRBJ2-3	.	.
TGTGCCAGCAATGGGTGGAGTAACTTC	CASNGWSNF	TRBV9	TRBJ2-5	.	.
TGCAGCGTACCATTTGCGGGAGATACGCAGTATTTT	CSVPFAGDTQYF	TRBV29-1	TRBJ2-3	.	.
TGTGCCAGCAGCCCGGGGGGCTCCTACGAGCAGTACTTC	CASSPGGSYEQYF	TRBV5-4	TRBJ2-7	TRBD2	.
TGTGCCAGCAGTTTAGGGCAGGGGTTAAATCAGCCCCAGCATTTT	CASSLGQGLNQPQHF	TRBV28	TRBJ1-5	.	few
TGCGCCAGCAGCCAAGGGACAGGGGGGTATGGCTACACCTTC	CASSQGTGGYGYTF	TRBV4-1	TRBJ1-2	TRBD1	.
TGCGCCAGCAGCCAGTATCTGGCAGCGGGCAATCAGCCCCAGCATTTT	CASSQYLAAGNQPQHF	TRBV4-1	TRBJ1-5	.	.
TGTGCCTGTCTCTCGACTAGCGGGACGTTAAATGAGCAGTTCTTC	CACLSTSGTLNEQFF	TRBV30	TRBJ2-1	TRBD2	.
TGTGCCAGCAGTCGACTAGCGGGAGCCGGATACGAGCAGTACTTC	CASSRLAGAGYEQYF	TRBV6-4	TRBJ2-7	TRBD2	.
TGTGCCAGCAGCTTAGGACAGGGGGACGAGCAGTACTTC	CASSLGQGDEQYF	TRBV11-3	TRBJ2-7	TRBD1	few
TGCGCCAGCAGAGAAACTAGCGGGCCATACGAGCAGTACTTC	CASRETSGPYEQYF	TRBV5-1	TRBJ2-7	TRBD2	few
TGTGCCAGCAGTGATACGAGGCGACTCAGGGCTGGGGCCAACGTCCTGACTTTC	CASSDTRRLRAGANVLTF	TRBV6-1	TRBJ2-6	.	.
TGTGCCAGCAGAGTAACAGGGTACGGCTACACCTTC	CASRVTGYGYTF	TRBV28	TRBJ1-2	.	few
TGTGCCAGCAAACTAGCGGGGACCCAAGAGACCCAGTACTTC	CASKLAGTQETQYF	TRBV27	TRBJ2-5	TRBD2	.
TGTGCCAGCAGCCCACAGGGACAGGGTCGAACAGATACGCAGTATTTT	CASSPQGQGRTDTQYF	TRBV7-9	TRBJ2-3	TRBD1	.
TGTGCCAGCAGCTTGTTGACTAGCGGGATGGAGACCCAGTACTTC	CASSLLTSGMETQYF	TRBV5-6	TRBJ2-5	TRBD2	few
TGTGCCAGCTCACCCGAACACCAGAGCACAGATACGCAGTATTTT	CASSPEHQSTDTQYF	TRBV18	TRBJ2-3	.	once
TGTGCCATCACGGAGGGGGCCGATACCGGGGAGCTGTTTTTT	CAITEGADTGELFF	TRBV10-3	TRBJ2-2	.	.
TGCGCCAGCAGCTCTGAACCCGGGACAGGGCCCTACGAGCAGTACTTC	CASSSEPGTGPYEQYF	TRBV5-1	TRBJ2-7	TRBD1	.